A selection of T cell receptor beta chains follows, all from one sample in a study of T cells after yellow fever vaccination. TCRdb reprocessed the 5' RACE reads via MiXCR and lists one record per CDR3 protein. This table holds fewer than 400,000 distinct CDR3 sequences, 6.2% found once. The specimen comprised PBMCs, sampled 5 days after the yellow fever booster vaccination. These receptors originate from a man between 25 and 39 years old who received the YFV17D yellow fever vaccine. The conserved cysteine and the conserved F or W are not part of the CDR3 here. Size tells how often a clone was seen (once, few, many) or the class of an expanded clone, and some rows leave it out.

TRBJ2-2	.	TRBV4-3	ASSQSGTNTGELF
TRBJ2-3	.	TRBV20-1	SARGLAGRDGTDTQY
TRBJ2-7	.	TRBV7-2	ASSFAPGTGYEQY
TRBJ2-7	many	TRBV24-1	ATSDLGQTYEQY
TRBJ2-2	.	TRBV5-4	ASRPGSNTGELF
TRBJ2-1	many	TRBV12-3/TRBV12-4	ATWDALYNEQF
TRBJ2-5	.	TRBV24-1	ASEAGVIQETQY
TRBJ2-3	.	TRBV27	ASSFKGADTQY
TRBJ1-3	.	TRBV5-1	ASKDGNGNTIY
TRBJ2-2	.	TRBV25-1	ASSLQGASSGELF
TRBJ1-5	many	TRBV5-1	ASSLGDNGGNQPQH
TRBJ2-2	.	TRBV5-1	ASSFGHPDTGELF
TRBJ2-7	many	TRBV12-3/TRBV12-4	ASSSGQLYEQY
TRBJ1-2	few	TRBV14	ASSQDSRQYGYT
TRBJ1-4	many	TRBV5-5	ASSWNNRVWNEKLF
TRBJ2-5	once	TRBV24-1	AVHGPEEETQY
TRBJ2-1	.	TRBV7-2	ASSLVLGLAGGPPS
TRBJ2-5	.	TRBV7-8	ASSTLGRGGQETQY
TRBJ2-2	many	TRBV12-3/TRBV12-4	ASSFLVAATGELF
TRBJ1-5	.	TRBV6-2/TRBV6-3	ASSYNSGVQPQH
TRBJ2-2	few	TRBV10-3	AISEGLQNRELF
TRBJ2-2	many	TRBV12-3/TRBV12-4	ASSASGQGKGTGELF
TRBJ2-2	many	TRBV10-3	AIRRAEAGELF
TRBJ2-5	.	TRBV7-8	ASSVGLAGDWGKETQY
TRBJ1-5	many	TRBV5-1	ASSSLPRGRGQPQH
TRBJ2-1	.	TRBV9	ASSVGYTREQF
TRBJ2-1	.	TRBV6-5	ASSYNLGEQF
TRBJ2-6	.	TRBV5-1	ASSRQPERTGAIVLT
TRBJ2-1	few	TRBV7-6	ASSRSSGEQF
TRBJ2-1	few	TRBV6-6	ASRSILGNEQF
TRBJ1-1	.	TRBV15	AVAGGLNTEAF
TRBJ2-3	.	TRBV20-1	SASTLAGNADTQY
TRBJ2-7	many	TRBV7-2	ASSFRWGRDYEQY
TRBJ2-2	few	TRBV30	AWNPTGSGELF
TRBJ2-1	few	TRBV20-1	SAPDGGSGGHYNEQF